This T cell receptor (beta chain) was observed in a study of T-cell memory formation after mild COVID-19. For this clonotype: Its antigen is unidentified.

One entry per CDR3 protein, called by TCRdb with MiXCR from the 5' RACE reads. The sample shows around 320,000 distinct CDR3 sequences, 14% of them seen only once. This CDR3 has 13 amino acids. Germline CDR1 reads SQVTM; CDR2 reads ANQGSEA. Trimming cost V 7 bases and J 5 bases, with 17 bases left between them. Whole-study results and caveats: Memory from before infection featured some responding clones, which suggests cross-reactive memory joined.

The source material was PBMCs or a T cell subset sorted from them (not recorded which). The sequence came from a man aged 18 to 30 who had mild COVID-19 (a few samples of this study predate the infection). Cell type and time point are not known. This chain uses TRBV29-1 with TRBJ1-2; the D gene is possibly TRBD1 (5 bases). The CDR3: CSADPGTPYGYTF. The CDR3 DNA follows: TGCAGCGCGGACCCAGGGACCCCATATGGCTACACCTTC. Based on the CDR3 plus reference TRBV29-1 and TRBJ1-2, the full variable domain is SAVISQKPSRDICQRGTSLTIQCQVDSQVTMMFWYRQQPGQSLTLIATANQGSEATYESGFVIDKFPISRPNLTFSTLTVSNMSPEDSSIYLCSADPGTPYGYTFGSGTRLTVV.